The source of this T cell receptor beta chain is a study of T cells in Graves' hyperthyroidism and ophthalmopathy. What was amplified from RNA transcripts were TCR beta CDR3 regions. The HTBI primer set was used in a first-round RT-PCR of the TCR CDR3. TCRdb re-called the multiplex PCR reads through MiXCR, storing one row per CDR3 protein. The table shows 300,000 to 400,000 distinct CDR3 sequences, with 15% to 20% occurring only once. Graves' hyperthyroidism without ophthalmopathy progression within 18 months was termed stable. Patients aged 18 to 65 had newly diagnosed hyperthyroidism of under 2 months' duration. Lactation, pregnancy, other autoimmune disease or uncontrolled infection led to exclusion of patients. Diagnoses were established using clinical symptoms, serum thyroxine and TRAb, thyroid ultrasound and orbital computed tomography. The V and J ends lost 2 bases and 1 base respectively, with 5 bases between them. The CDR3 spans 14 residues. Per the germline V gene, CDR1 is LGHDT and CDR2 is YNNKEL (reference sequence).

This clonotype has at least ten counts. Sequenced material: blood. The sequence was obtained from a woman aged 50 to 60 with Graves' hyperthyroidism. The chain has TRBV3-1 and TRBJ1-4; possibly TRBD1 for D (5 bases). CDR3 amino acids: CASSQRGTNEKLFF. CDR3 DNA sequence: TGTGCCAGCAGCCAAAGGGGAACTAATGAAAAACTGTTTTTT. The whole variable domain, filled in from reference TRBV3-1 and TRBJ1-4, reads DTAVSQTPKYLVTQMGNDKSIKCEQNLGHDTMYWYKQDSKKFLKIMFSYNNKELIINETVPNRFSPKSPDKAHLNLHINSLELGDSAVYFCASSQRGTNEKLFFGSGTQLSVL.